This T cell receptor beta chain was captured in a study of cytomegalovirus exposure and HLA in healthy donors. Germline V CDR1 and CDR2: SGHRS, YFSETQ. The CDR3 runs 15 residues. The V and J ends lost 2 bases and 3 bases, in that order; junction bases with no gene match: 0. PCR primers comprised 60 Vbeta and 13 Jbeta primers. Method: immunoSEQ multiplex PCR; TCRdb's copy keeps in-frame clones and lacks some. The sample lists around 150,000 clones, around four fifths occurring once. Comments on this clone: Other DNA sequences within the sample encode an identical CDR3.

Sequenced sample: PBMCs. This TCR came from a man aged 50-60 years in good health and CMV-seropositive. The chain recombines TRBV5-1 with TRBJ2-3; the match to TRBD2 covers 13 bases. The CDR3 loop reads CASSLLAGGTDTQYF. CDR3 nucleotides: TGCGCCAGCAGCTTACTAGCGGGAGGGACAGATACGCAGTATTTT.